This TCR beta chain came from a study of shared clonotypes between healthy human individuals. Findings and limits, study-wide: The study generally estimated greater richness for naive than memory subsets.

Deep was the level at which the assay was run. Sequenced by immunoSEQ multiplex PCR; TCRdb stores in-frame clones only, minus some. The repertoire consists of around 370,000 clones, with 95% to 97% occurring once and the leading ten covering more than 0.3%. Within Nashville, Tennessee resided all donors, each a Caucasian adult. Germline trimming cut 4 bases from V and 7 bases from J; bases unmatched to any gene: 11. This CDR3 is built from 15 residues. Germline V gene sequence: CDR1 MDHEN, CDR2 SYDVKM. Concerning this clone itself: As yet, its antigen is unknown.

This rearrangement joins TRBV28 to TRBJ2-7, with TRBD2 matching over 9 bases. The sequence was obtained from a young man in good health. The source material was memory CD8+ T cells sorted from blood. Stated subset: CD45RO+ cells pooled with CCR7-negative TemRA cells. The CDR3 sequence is CASSSGTSRLGEQYF. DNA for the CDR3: TGTGCCAGCAGTTCAGGGACTAGCCGGCTTGGGGAGCAGTACTTC.